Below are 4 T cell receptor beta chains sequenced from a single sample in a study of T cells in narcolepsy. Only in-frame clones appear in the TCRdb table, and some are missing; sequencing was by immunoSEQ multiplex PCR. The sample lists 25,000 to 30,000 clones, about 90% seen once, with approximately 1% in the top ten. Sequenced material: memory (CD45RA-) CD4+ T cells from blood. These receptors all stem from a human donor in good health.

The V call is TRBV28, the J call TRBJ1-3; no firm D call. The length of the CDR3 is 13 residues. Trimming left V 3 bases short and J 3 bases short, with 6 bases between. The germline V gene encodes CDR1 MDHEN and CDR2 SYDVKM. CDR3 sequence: CASSLTLGNTIYF. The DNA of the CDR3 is TGTGCCAGCAGTTTGACACTTGGAAACACCATATATTTT.

The CDR3 DNA reads as TGTGCCTGGAGTCTGACAACTGAAGCTTTCTTT. Translated, it gives CAWSLTTEAFF. This chain links TRBV30 with TRBJ1-1; no clear D gene. The CDR3 runs to 11 residues. Germline-derived CDR1 and CDR2 are GTSNPN and SVGIG (reference sequence). The V end was cut by 2 bases, the J end by 5 bases, with 6 bases between.

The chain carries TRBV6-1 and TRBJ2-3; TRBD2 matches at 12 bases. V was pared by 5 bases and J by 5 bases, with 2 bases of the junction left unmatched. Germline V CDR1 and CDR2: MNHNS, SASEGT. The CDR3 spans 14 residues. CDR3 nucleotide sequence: TGTGCCAGCAGTCTAGCGGGGGGGCAAGATACGCAGTATTTT. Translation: CASSLAGGQDTQYF.

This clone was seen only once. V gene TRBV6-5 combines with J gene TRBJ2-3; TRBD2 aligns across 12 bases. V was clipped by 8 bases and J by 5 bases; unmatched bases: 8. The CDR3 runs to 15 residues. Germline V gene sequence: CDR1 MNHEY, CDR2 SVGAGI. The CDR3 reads CASVSSGRAGDTQYF. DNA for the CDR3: TGTGCCAGCGTTTCTAGCGGGAGGGCTGGAGATACGCAGTATTTT.